The clone carrying this T cell receptor (beta chain) was observed many times. The data are from a study of T cells in Graves' hyperthyroidism and ophthalmopathy. Orbital computed tomography and thyroid ultrasound, together with serum TRAb and thyroxine and clinical symptoms, were used for diagnoses. Using 10 ml of fresh peripheral blood, PBMCs were prepared. From RNA transcripts, TCR beta CDR3 regions were amplified. An initial round of RT-PCR targeting the TCR CDR3 relied on the HTBI primer set. TCRdb re-called the multiplex PCR reads through MiXCR, storing one row per CDR3 protein. The sample shows hundreds of thousands of distinct CDR3 sequences, 16% of them seen only once. Germline CDR1 and CDR2: SGHTA and FQGNSA. V gave up 7 bases and J gave up 1 base, with 12 bases separating them. CDR3 length: 14 residues.

The chain combines TRBV7-2 with TRBJ2-3; D is unresolved. Sequencing was performed on blood. This sequence originates from a woman aged 18-35 years with Graves' ophthalmopathy. The CDR3 DNA reads TGTGCCAGCACCTTTTATGGAGGCACAGATACGCAGTATTTT. The encoded protein is CASTFYGGTDTQYF.